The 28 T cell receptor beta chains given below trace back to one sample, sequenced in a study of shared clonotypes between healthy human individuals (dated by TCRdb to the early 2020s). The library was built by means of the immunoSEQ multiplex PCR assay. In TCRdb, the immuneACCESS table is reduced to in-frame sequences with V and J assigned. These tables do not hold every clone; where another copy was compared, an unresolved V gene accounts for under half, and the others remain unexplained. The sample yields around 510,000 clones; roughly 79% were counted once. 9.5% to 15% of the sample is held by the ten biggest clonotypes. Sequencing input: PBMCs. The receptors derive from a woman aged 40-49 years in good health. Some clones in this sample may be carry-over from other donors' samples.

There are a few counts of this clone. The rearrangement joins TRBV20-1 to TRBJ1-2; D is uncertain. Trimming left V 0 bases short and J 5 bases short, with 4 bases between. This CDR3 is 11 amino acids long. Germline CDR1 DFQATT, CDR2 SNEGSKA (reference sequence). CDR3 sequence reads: CSARDGYGYTF. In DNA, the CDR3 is TGCAGTGCTAGAGACGGGTATGGCTACACCTTC.

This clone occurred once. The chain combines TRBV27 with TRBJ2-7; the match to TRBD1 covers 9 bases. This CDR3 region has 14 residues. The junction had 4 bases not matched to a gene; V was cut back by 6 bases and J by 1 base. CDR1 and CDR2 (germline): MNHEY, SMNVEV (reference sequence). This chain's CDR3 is CASRGQGLSYEQYF. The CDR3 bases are TGTGCCAGCAGGGGACAGGGACTATCCTACGAGCAGTACTTC.

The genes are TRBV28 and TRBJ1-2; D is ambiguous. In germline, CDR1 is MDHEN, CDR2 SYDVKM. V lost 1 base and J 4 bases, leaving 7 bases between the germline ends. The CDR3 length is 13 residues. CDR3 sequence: CASSLSRGYGYTF. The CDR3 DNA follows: TGTGCCAGCAGTTTATCCCGGGGCTATGGCTACACCTTC.

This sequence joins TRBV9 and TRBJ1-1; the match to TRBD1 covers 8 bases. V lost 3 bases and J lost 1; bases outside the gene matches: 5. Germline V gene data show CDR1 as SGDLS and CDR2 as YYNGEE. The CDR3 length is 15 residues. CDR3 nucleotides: TGTGCCAGCAGCGCAGACAGGGGTGGGAACACTGAAGCTTTCTTT. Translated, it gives CASSADRGGNTEAFF.

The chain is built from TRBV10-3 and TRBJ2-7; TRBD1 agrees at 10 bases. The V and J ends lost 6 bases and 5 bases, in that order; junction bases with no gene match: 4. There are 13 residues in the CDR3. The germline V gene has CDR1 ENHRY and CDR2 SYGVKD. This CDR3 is CAIRTGQGDEQYF. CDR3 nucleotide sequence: TGTGCCATCAGGACCGGACAGGGGGACGAGCAGTACTTC.

The CDR3 reads CSVVQGAGFALYEQYF. CDR3 nucleotide sequence: TGCAGCGTTGTACAGGGGGCGGGTTTTGCCCTCTACGAGCAGTACTTC. The chain couples TRBV29-1 to TRBJ2-7; 9 nucleotides match TRBD1. Per the germline V gene, CDR1 is SQVTM and CDR2 is ANQGSEA. Unmatched junction bases numbered 13, after V lost 4 bases and J lost 3 bases. The CDR3 runs to 16 residues.

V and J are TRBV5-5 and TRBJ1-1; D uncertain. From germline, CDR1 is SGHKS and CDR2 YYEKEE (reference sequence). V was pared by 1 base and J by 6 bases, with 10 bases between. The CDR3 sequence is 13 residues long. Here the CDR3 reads CASSLLESAEAFF. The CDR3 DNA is TGTGCCAGCAGCTTGCTTGAATCCGCTGAAGCTTTCTTT.

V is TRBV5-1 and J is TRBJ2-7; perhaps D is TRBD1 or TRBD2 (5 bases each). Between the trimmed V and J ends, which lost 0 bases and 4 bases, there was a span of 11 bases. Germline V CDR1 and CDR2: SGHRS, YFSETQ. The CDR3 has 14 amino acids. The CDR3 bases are TGCGCCAGCAGCTTGGGGGGACCCTCATACGAGCAGTACTTC. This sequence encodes CASSLGGPSYEQYF.

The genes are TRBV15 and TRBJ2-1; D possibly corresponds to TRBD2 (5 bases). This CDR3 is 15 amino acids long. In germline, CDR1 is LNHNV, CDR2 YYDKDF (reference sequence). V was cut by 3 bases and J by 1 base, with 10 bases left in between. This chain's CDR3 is CATSRRRGSYNEQFF. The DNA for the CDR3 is TGTGCCACCAGCAGGAGGCGCGGGTCCTACAATGAGCAGTTCTTC.

The CDR3 loop is CAGTLQGGGQGEQYF. The CDR3 region has the DNA TGTGCCGGCACACTACAGGGAGGTGGCCAGGGCGAGCAGTACTTC. The V gene is TRBV6-1, the J gene TRBJ2-7; TRBD1 or TRBD2 may be the D gene (6 bases each). Trimming removed 11 bases at V and 6 bases at J, with 26 bases between. This CDR3 contains 15 residues. Germline assignment: CDR1 MNHNS and CDR2 SASEGT.

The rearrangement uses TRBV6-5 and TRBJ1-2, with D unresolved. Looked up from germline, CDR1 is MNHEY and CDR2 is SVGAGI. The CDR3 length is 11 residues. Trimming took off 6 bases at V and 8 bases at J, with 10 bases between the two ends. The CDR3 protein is CASRGVGGYTF. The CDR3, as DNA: TGTGCCAGCAGGGGAGTCGGGGGCTACACCTTC.

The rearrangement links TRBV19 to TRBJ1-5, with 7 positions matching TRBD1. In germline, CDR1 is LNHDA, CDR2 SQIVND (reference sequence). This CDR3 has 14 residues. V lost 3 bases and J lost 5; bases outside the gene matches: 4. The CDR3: CASSIQGVDQPQHF. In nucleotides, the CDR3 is TGTGCCAGTAGTATTCAGGGGGTTGATCAGCCCCAGCATTTT.

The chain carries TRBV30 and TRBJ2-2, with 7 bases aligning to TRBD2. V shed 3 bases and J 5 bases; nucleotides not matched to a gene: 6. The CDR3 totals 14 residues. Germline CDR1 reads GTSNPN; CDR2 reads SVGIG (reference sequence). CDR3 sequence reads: CAWSGKRGTGELFF. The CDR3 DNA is TGTGCCTGGAGCGGCAAGCGGGGTACCGGGGAGCTGTTTTTT. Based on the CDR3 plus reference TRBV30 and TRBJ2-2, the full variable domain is SQTIHQWPATLVQPVGSPLSLECTVEGTSNPNLYWYRQAAGRGLQLLFYSVGIGQISSEVPQNLSASRPQDRQFILSSKKLLLSDSGFYLCAWSGKRGTGELFFGEGSRLTVL.

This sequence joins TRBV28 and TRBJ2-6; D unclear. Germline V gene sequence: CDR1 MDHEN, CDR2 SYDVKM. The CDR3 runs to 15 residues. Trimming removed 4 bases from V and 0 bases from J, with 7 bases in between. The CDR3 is CASSSQSSGANVLTF. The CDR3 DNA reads TGTGCCAGCAGTTCGCAGAGCTCTGGGGCCAACGTCCTGACTTTC.

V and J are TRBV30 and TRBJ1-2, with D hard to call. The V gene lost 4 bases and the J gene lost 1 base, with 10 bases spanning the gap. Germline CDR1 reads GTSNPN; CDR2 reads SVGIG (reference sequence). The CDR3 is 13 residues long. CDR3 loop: CAWTRSGNYGYTF. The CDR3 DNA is TGTGCCTGGACCCGTTCGGGTAACTATGGCTACACCTTC.

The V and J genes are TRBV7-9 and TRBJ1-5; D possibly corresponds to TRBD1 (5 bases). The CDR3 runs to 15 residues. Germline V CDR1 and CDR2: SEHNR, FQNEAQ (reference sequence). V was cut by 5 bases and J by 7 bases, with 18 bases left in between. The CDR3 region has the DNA TGTGCCAGCAGCAAAACCGGGGCAGGTATCCAGCCCCAGCATTTT. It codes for CASSKTGAGIQPQHF. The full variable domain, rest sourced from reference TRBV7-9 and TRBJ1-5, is DTGVSQNPRHKITKRGQNVTFRCDPISEHNRLYWYRQTLGQGPEFLTYFQNEAQLEKSRLLSDRFSAERPKGSFSTLEIQRTEQGDSAMYLCASSKTGAGIQPQHFGDGTRLSIL.

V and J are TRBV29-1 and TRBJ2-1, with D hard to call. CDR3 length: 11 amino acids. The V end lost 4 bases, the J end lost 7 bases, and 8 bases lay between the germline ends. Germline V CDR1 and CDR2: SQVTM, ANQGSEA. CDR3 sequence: CSVVRQNEQFF. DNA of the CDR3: TGCAGCGTTGTAAGGCAGAATGAGCAGTTCTTC.

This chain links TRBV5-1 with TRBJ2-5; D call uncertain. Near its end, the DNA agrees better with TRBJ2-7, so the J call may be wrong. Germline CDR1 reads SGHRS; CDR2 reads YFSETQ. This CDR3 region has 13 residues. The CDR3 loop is CASSWQPAYEQYF. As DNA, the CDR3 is TGCGCCAGCAGCTGGCAGCCCGCCTACGAGCAGTACTTC.

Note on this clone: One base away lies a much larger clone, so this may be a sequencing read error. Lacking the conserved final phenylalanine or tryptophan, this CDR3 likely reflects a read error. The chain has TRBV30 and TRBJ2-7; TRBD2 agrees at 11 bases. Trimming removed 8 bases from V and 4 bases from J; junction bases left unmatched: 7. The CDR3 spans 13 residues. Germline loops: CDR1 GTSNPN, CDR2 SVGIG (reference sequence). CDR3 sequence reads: CAVSGRASYEQYL. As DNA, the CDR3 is TGTGCCGTTAGCGGGAGGGCCTCTTACGAGCAGTACCTC.

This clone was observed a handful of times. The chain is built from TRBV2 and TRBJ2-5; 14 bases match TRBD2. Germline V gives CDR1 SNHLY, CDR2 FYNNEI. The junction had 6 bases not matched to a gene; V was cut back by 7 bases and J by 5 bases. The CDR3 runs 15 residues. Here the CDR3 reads CASTGTSGSRETQYF. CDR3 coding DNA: TGTGCCAGCACCGGGACTAGCGGGAGCCGGGAGACCCAGTACTTC.

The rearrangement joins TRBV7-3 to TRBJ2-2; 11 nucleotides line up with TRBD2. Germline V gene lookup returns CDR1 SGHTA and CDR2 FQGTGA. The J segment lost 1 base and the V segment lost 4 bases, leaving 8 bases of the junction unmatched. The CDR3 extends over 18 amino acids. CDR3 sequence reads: CASSSGTSGMRNTGELFF. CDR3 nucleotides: TGTGCCAGCAGCTCTGGGACTAGCGGCATGCGGAACACCGGGGAGCTGTTTTTT.

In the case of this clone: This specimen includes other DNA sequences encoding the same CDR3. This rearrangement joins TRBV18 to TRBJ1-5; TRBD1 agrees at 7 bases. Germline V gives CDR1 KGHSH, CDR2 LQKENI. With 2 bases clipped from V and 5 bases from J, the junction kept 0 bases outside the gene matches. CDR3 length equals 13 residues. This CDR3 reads CASSPGTDQPQHF. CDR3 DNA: TGTGCCAGCTCACCAGGGACAGATCAGCCCCAGCATTTT.

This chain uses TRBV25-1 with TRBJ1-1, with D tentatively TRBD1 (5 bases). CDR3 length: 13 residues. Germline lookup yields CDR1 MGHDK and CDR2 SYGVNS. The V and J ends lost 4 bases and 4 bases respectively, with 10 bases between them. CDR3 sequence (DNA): TGTGCCAGCAGTGCCCCGGGGGGCACTGAAGCTTTCTTT. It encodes CASSAPGGTEAFF. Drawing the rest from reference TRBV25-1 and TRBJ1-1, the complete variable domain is EADIYQTPRYLVIGTGKKITLECSQTMGHDKMYWYQQDPGMELHLIHYSYGVNSTEKGDLSSESTVSRIRTEHFPLTLESARPSHTSQYLCASSAPGGTEAFFGQGTRLTVV.

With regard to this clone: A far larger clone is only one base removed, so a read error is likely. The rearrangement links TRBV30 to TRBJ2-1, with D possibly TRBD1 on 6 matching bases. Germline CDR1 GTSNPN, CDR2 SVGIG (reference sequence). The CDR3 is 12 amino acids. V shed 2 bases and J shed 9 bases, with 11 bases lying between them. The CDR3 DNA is TGTGCCTGGAGTCAGGGGCCCAGTGAGCAGTTCTTC. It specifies CAWSQGPSEQFF.

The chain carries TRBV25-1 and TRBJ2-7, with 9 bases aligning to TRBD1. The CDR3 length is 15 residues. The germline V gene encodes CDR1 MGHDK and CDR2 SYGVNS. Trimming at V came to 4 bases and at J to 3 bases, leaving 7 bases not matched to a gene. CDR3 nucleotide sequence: TGTGCCAGCAGTGGATCGGGGACAGGGCGCTACGAGCAGTACTTC. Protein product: CASSGSGTGRYEQYF.

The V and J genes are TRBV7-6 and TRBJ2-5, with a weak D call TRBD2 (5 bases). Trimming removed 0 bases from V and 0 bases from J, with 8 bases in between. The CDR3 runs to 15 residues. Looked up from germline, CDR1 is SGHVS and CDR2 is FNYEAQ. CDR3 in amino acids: CASSLALRDQETQYF. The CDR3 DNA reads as TGTGCCAGCAGCTTAGCGTTGAGGGACCAAGAGACCCAGTACTTC.

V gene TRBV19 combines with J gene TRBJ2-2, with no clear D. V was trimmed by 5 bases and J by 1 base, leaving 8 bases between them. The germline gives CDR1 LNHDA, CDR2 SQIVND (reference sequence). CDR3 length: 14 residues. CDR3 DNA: TGTGCCAGTAGTTTGTCGAGGAACACCGGGGAGCTGTTTTTT. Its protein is CASSLSRNTGELFF.

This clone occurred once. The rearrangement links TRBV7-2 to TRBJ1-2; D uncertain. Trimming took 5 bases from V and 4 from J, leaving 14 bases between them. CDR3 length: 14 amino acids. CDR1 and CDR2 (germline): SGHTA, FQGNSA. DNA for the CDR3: TGTGCCAGCAGCCCCTCGAGACCTCCCTATGGCTACACCTTC. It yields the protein CASSPSRPPYGYTF.